The following is a T cell receptor beta chain sequence with its context. This sample was taken from a study of blood T cells in healthy people across ages. At least 7 million PBMCs were isolated per sample. CDR1 and CDR2 from the germline V gene are ENHRY and SYGVKD. There are 17 residues in the CDR3. V lost 6 bases, J lost 5 bases, and 13 bases stayed unmatched. Primed by a sample-barcoded 5' primer and a J-beta primer mix, a second PCR proceeded for about 7 to 12 cycles. The yield of each sample was at least 3 million CDR3-containing paired-end reads. Using its own MiXCR run on the 5' RACE reads, TCRdb lists one record per CDR3 protein. The table shows some 1,000,000 distinct CDR3 sequences, with 20% to 25% occurring only once. In addition, the sample was reused for a study of T cells of mothers and their children. From that paper: Reverse transcription into cDNA received all extracted RNA, at around 1.5 ug per 15 ul.

Input material: blood. The receptor's source is a girl aged 2-10 years in good health. The chain is built from TRBV10-3 and TRBJ2-1; TRBD2 aligns across 10 bases. The CDR3 protein is CAISGRGGTSENNEQFF. The CDR3 DNA reads as TGTGCCATCAGCGGCCGCGGGGGGACTAGCGAAAACAATGAGCAGTTCTTC.